Listed below are T cell receptor beta chains from one sample, sequenced in a study of T cell changes during pregnancy in multiple sclerosis. Assay: immunoSEQ multiplex PCR; the TCRdb copy retains only in-frame clones and omits some. The data hold around 40,000 clones, with 70% to 90% observed a single time. The source material was CD4+ T cells from peripheral blood mononuclear cells, sampled before pregnancy. Receptor source: a female donor with multiple sclerosis, enrolled in a pregnancy study. Each CDR3 is given with its conserved first and last residue. A D gene is named only where the DNA matches it firmly. Part of the rows lack a size; the others show once, few, many or a class for expanded clones.

j_gene: TRBJ2-1; abundance: NA; d_gene: TRBD1; v_gene: TRBV9; CDR3nt: TGTGCCAGCAGCGTAGCGCACAGGGGATGGGATGAGCAGTTCTTC; CDR3aa: CASSVAHRGWDEQFF
j_gene: TRBJ2-1; abundance: NA; d_gene: NA; v_gene: TRBV9; CDR3nt: TGTGCCAGCAGCGCAAGGTATAGCGCCTACAATGAGCAGTTCTTC; CDR3aa: CASSARYSAYNEQFF
j_gene: TRBJ1-4; abundance: NA; d_gene: NA; v_gene: TRBV27; CDR3nt: TGTGCCAGCAGTTTTGGGCAGGCTAATGAAAAACTGTTTTTT; CDR3aa: CASSFGQANEKLFF
j_gene: TRBJ2-5; abundance: NA; d_gene: NA; v_gene: TRBV19; CDR3nt: TGTGCCAGTACCCATAAGGGGGGGTCAGAGACCCAGTACTTC; CDR3aa: CASTHKGGSETQYF
j_gene: TRBJ2-3; abundance: NA; d_gene: TRBD2; v_gene: TRBV7-2; CDR3nt: TGTGCCAGCAGCTTAGCGAGGGGTAGCGGGGGTCCTAGCACAGATACGCAGTATTTT; CDR3aa: CASSLARGSGGPSTDTQYF
j_gene: TRBJ2-7; abundance: NA; d_gene: NA; v_gene: TRBV20-1; CDR3nt: TGCAGTGCTAGAGTAAATTACGAGCAGTACTTC; CDR3aa: CSARVNYEQYF
j_gene: TRBJ1-4; abundance: NA; d_gene: NA; v_gene: TRBV30; CDR3nt: TGTGCCTGGAGGCCCAGGGGACGGGTTGAAAAACTGTTTTTT; CDR3aa: CAWRPRGRVEKLFF
j_gene: TRBJ1-1; abundance: NA; d_gene: TRBD1; v_gene: TRBV6-6; CDR3nt: TGTGCCAGCAGCCAGGTTGGGACAGTCAACACTGAAGCTTTCTTT; CDR3aa: CASSQVGTVNTEAFF
j_gene: TRBJ2-3; abundance: NA; d_gene: TRBD2; v_gene: TRBV4-3; CDR3nt: TGCGCCAGCAGCCAAGACGGGACTAGCGCAGATACGCAGTATTTT; CDR3aa: CASSQDGTSADTQYF
j_gene: TRBJ2-7; abundance: NA; d_gene: TRBD2; v_gene: TRBV4-1; CDR3nt: TGCGCCAGCAGCCAAGAGAGAGTCGGGACTATATACTACGAGCAGTACTTC; CDR3aa: CASSQERVGTIYYEQYF
j_gene: TRBJ1-2; abundance: NA; d_gene: TRBD1; v_gene: TRBV10-3; CDR3nt: TGTGCCATCAGGGAGGGGACAGGGGGCGACTATGGCTACACCTTC; CDR3aa: CAIREGTGGDYGYTF
j_gene: TRBJ1-6; abundance: NA; d_gene: NA; v_gene: TRBV11-2; CDR3nt: TGTGCCAGCAGTTACAGTCGCTATAATTCACCCCTCCACTTT; CDR3aa: CASSYSRYNSPLHF
j_gene: TRBJ1-2; abundance: NA; d_gene: TRBD1; v_gene: TRBV5-4; CDR3nt: TGTGCCAGTGCCGGGACAGGGTATGCCTATGGCTACACCTTC; CDR3aa: CASAGTGYAYGYTF
j_gene: TRBJ1-4; abundance: NA; d_gene: NA; v_gene: TRBV2; CDR3nt: TGTGCCAGCAGTGAAGCCCCTCGGGGTAATGAAAAACTGTTTTTT; CDR3aa: CASSEAPRGNEKLFF
j_gene: TRBJ1-6; abundance: NA; d_gene: TRBD1; v_gene: TRBV7-2; CDR3nt: TGTGCCAGCAGCCTACAGACAGGGGGAGGTTCACCCCTCCACTTT; CDR3aa: CASSLQTGGGSPLHF
j_gene: TRBJ2-7; abundance: few; d_gene: NA; v_gene: TRBV25-1; CDR3nt: TGTGCCAGCAGTGAATCCCTTGCCCCGGGGGAGCAGTACTTC; CDR3aa: CASSESLAPGEQYF
j_gene: TRBJ1-4; abundance: NA; d_gene: NA; v_gene: TRBV12-5; CDR3nt: TGTGCTAGTGCCAACAGACCGGCCCAAAAACTGTTTTTT; CDR3aa: CASANRPAQKLFF
j_gene: TRBJ2-1; abundance: once; d_gene: NA; v_gene: TRBV7-3; CDR3nt: TGTGCCAGCAGCTCCCCGGGGAACTATGAGCAGTTCTTC; CDR3aa: CASSSPGNYEQFF
j_gene: TRBJ2-3; abundance: NA; d_gene: NA; v_gene: TRBV7-2; CDR3nt: TGTGCCAGCAGCGTGGGACTTCCCCCCGATACGCAGTATTTT; CDR3aa: CASSVGLPPDTQYF
j_gene: TRBJ2-5; abundance: NA; d_gene: NA; v_gene: TRBV7-8; CDR3nt: TGTGCCAGCAGCTTGGACAGCTGGGGTGAGACCCAGTACTTC; CDR3aa: CASSLDSWGETQYF
j_gene: TRBJ1-2; abundance: NA; d_gene: NA; v_gene: TRBV7-9; CDR3nt: TGTGCCAGCAGCTTAGGTGGAGGACGAGCTAACTATGGCTACACCTTC; CDR3aa: CASSLGGGRANYGYTF
j_gene: TRBJ1-1; abundance: NA; d_gene: TRBD1; v_gene: TRBV7-2; CDR3nt: TGTGCCAGCAGCATGGACAGGGGGAGGACTGAAGCTTTCTTT; CDR3aa: CASSMDRGRTEAFF
j_gene: TRBJ2-5; abundance: NA; d_gene: NA; v_gene: TRBV7-2; CDR3nt: TGTGCCAGCAGCTCGTCGGCTTTTGAGGGGACCCAGTACTTC; CDR3aa: CASSSSAFEGTQYF
j_gene: TRBJ2-7; abundance: NA; d_gene: TRBD2; v_gene: TRBV5-1; CDR3nt: TGCGCCAGCAGCTCTCCCTTGGCGGGGGGGAGCGAGCAGTACTTC; CDR3aa: CASSSPLAGGSEQYF
j_gene: TRBJ2-2; abundance: NA; d_gene: TRBD2; v_gene: TRBV5-6; CDR3nt: TGTGCCAGCAGCCTTACGCAACTAGCGGGGGGGCTAAACACCGGGGAGCTGTTTTTT; CDR3aa: CASSLTQLAGGLNTGELFF
j_gene: TRBJ2-6; abundance: NA; d_gene: NA; v_gene: TRBV19; CDR3nt: TGTGCCAGTAGTATTATCAGCTCTGGGGCCAACGTCCTGACTTTC; CDR3aa: CASSIISSGANVLTF
j_gene: TRBJ1-4; abundance: NA; d_gene: TRBD1; v_gene: TRBV7-2; CDR3nt: TGTGCCAGCAGCTTAGGACAGGGTAATGAAAAACTGTTTTTT; CDR3aa: CASSLGQGNEKLFF
j_gene: TRBJ1-2; abundance: NA; d_gene: NA; v_gene: TRBV7-6; CDR3nt: TGTGCCAGCAGCTTAGCGCAGGGGCGTAACTATGGCTACACCTTC; CDR3aa: CASSLAQGRNYGYTF
j_gene: TRBJ2-5; abundance: NA; d_gene: NA; v_gene: TRBV28; CDR3nt: TGTGCCAGCAGTCCAGGAACAAGGCTTCAAGAGACCCAGTACTTC; CDR3aa: CASSPGTRLQETQYF
j_gene: TRBJ2-5; abundance: NA; d_gene: TRBD1; v_gene: TRBV7-8; CDR3nt: TGTGCCAGCAGCCCACGGACAGGGCGTGAGACCCAGTACTTC; CDR3aa: CASSPRTGRETQYF
j_gene: TRBJ2-4; abundance: NA; d_gene: NA; v_gene: TRBV5-1; CDR3nt: TGCGCCAGCAGCGGAGGGACCAAAAACATTCAGTACTTC; CDR3aa: CASSGGTKNIQYF
j_gene: TRBJ1-1; abundance: NA; d_gene: NA; v_gene: TRBV15; CDR3nt: TGTGCCACCAGCAGAGAAGTAGAGGCTGGGGCTTTCTTT; CDR3aa: CATSREVEAGAFF
j_gene: TRBJ2-1; abundance: NA; d_gene: TRBD1; v_gene: TRBV7-9; CDR3nt: TGTGCCAGCAGCTTTCCAGGGGGCTCCTACAATGAGCAGTTCTTC; CDR3aa: CASSFPGGSYNEQFF
j_gene: TRBJ2-2; abundance: NA; d_gene: NA; v_gene: TRBV6-6; CDR3nt: TGTGCCAGCAGTTACTGGCGGGGGAACACCGGGGAGCTGTTTTTT; CDR3aa: CASSYWRGNTGELFF
j_gene: TRBJ2-1; abundance: NA; d_gene: NA; v_gene: TRBV6-5; CDR3nt: TGTGCCAGCAGTTACCCGAGGGGGGGGGCCTACAATGAGCAGTTCTTC; CDR3aa: CASSYPRGGAYNEQFF
j_gene: TRBJ2-1; abundance: NA; d_gene: NA; v_gene: TRBV5-4; CDR3nt: TGTGCCAGCAGCTTAGAACTAGCCCACAATGAGCAGTTCTTC; CDR3aa: CASSLELAHNEQFF
j_gene: TRBJ1-2; abundance: once; d_gene: NA; v_gene: TRBV5-1; CDR3nt: TGCGCCAGCAGCCCCTCCGTGGAGGATGGCTACACCTTC; CDR3aa: CASSPSVEDGYTF
j_gene: TRBJ1-1; abundance: NA; d_gene: TRBD1; v_gene: TRBV6-5; CDR3nt: TGTGCCAGCATTACGGACAGGGGTCGGGGCACTGAAGCTTTCTTT; CDR3aa: CASITDRGRGTEAFF